This T cell receptor beta chain was sequenced during a study of regulatory T cells in long-lasting Graves disease. Construction of the TCR beta libraries employed iRepertoire HTBI primers in conjunction with Arm-PCR of CDR3 regions. TCRdb redid the calling of the multiplex PCR reads with MiXCR, one entry per CDR3 protein. The sample holds about 610,000 distinct CDR3 sequences, around 15% seen once. CDR3 length: 12 residues. CDR1 is LNHDA and CDR2 is SQIVND in the germline V gene (reference sequence). The germline V and J ends were trimmed by 6 bases and 2 bases, with 5 bases remaining between them. Documented time point: newly diagnosed GD, antithyroid drugs for less than 3 months. Extracted PBMC RNA gave rise to the TCR library. The sample was also reused in another study, on T cells in Graves' hyperthyroidism and ophthalmopathy. This second study says: Hyperthyroidism in the patients, aged 18 to 65, was newly diagnosed and under 2 months in duration. HTBI primers were the set used in a first-round RT-PCR of the TCR CDR3. Most clonotypes expanded in thyroid above 0.001 were likewise present in blood.

This specimen was peripheral blood mononuclear cells (PBMCs), taken at new diagnosis, from a patient treated with antithyroid drugs. The chain recombines TRBV19 with TRBJ1-3, with D uncertain. This sequence was found in a young man with Graves disease. Written as DNA, the CDR3 is TGTGCCAGTAGGACGCCTGGAAACACCATATATTTT. Amino acid sequence: CASRTPGNTIYF.